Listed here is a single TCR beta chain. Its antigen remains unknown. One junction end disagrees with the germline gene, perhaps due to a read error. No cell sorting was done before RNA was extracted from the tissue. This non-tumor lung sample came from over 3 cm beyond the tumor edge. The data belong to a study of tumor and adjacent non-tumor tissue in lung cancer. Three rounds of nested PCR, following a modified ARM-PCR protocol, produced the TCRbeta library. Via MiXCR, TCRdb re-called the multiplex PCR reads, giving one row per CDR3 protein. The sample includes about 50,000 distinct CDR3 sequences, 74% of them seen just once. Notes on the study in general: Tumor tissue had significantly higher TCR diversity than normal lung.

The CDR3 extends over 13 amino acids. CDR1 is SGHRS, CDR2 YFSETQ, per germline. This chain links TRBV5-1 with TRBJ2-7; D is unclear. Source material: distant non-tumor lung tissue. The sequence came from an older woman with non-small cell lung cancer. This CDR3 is CAGSLWDSYEQYF. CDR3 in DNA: TGCGCCGGCAGCTTGTGGGATTCCTACGAGCAGTACTTC.